A single sample gave rise to the 27 T cell receptor beta chains below, sequenced in a study of blood T cells in healthy people across ages. Combining a sample-barcoded 5' primer with a J-beta primer mix, a second PCR ran for about 6 to 11 cycles. TCRdb called the 5' RACE reads again in MiXCR, with one record for every CDR3 protein. This sample has about 290,000 distinct CDR3 sequences, with roughly 26% found just once. Sample: blood. The receptors stem from a woman in her 70s in good health.

The chain couples TRBV10-3 to TRBJ2-7, with 8 bases that match TRBD2. Germline CDR1 reads ENHRY; CDR2 reads SYGVKD. V lost 4 bases to trimming and J lost 6 bases; unmatched junction nucleotides: 8. CDR3 length: 14 amino acids. DNA of the CDR3: TGTGCCATCAGTGGACGGCGGGAGGATTTCGAGCAGTACTTC. Translating gives CAISGRREDFEQYF.

The V call is TRBV29-1, the J call TRBJ2-2; tentatively, D is TRBD1 (7 bases). Trimming took 3 bases from V and 7 from J, leaving 12 bases between them. The CDR3 contains 13 residues. Germline V gene lookup returns CDR1 SQVTM and CDR2 ANQGSEA. This CDR3 reads CSVEAGGIGELFF. The CDR3 DNA follows: TGCAGCGTTGAGGCAGGGGGGATCGGGGAGCTGTTTTTT.

The rearrangement uses TRBV2 and TRBJ2-7; 7 bases are shared with TRBD2. The CDR3 sequence is 15 residues long. Germline V CDR1 and CDR2: SNHLY, FYNNEI. After removal of 7 bases from V and 0 bases from J, the junction contained 9 bases not matched to a gene. DNA of the CDR3: TGTGCCAGCAAAGCCCGCAGCGGGGACTCCTACGAGCAGTACTTC. As protein: CASKARSGDSYEQYF.

There are a few counts of this clonotype. The chain uses TRBV28 and TRBJ2-5, with 10 nucleotides matching TRBD1. The J segment lost 5 bases and the V segment lost 5 bases, leaving 11 bases of the junction unmatched. The CDR3 loop spans 16 amino acids. Looked up from germline, CDR1 is MDHEN and CDR2 is SYDVKM. In nucleotides, the CDR3 is TGTGCCAGCAGTCCGCCCCGACAGGGGGCAGTGGAGACCCAGTACTTC. It encodes CASSPPRQGAVETQYF.

The chain employs TRBV29-1 and TRBJ1-1, with D possibly TRBD1 on 6 matching bases. Trimming removed 6 bases from V and 8 bases from J, with 16 bases in between. Germline V gene lookup returns CDR1 SQVTM and CDR2 ANQGSEA. This CDR3 is 12 amino acids long. Here the CDR3 DNA reads TGCAGCGTCGCCGATGGTAGGGGGGAAGCTTTCTTT. It specifies CSVADGRGEAFF.

The chain joins TRBV2 to TRBJ2-3; TRBD1 might be the D (5 bases). The length of the CDR3 is 13 residues. Germline-derived CDR1 and CDR2 are SNHLY and FYNNEI. Trimming cost V 5 bases and J 1 base, with 7 bases left between them. The CDR3 DNA sequence: TGTGCCAGCAGTACCAGGGGCACAGATACGCAGTATTTT. The encoded protein is CASSTRGTDTQYF.

V and J are TRBV7-9 and TRBJ2-1; D remains ambiguous. The CDR3 runs 14 residues. Germline V gene sequence: CDR1 SEHNR, CDR2 FQNEAQ (reference sequence). V lost 5 bases and J 0 bases, leaving 8 bases between the germline ends. Here the CDR3 DNA reads TGTGCCAGCAGCGTCGACATCTCCTACAATGAGCAGTTCTTC. Amino acids: CASSVDISYNEQFF.

Details on this clonotype: At one boundary the junction diverges from the germline segment, which might be a read error. V gene TRBV29-1 combines with J gene TRBJ1-5, with D unresolved. Germline V CDR1 and CDR2: SQVTM, ANQGSEA. CDR3 length equals 13 residues. The CDR3 spells CSVGGMGSQPRHF. The CDR3 nucleotides are TGCAGCGTTGGAGGGATGGGGAGTCAGCCCCGGCATTTT.

The chain is built from TRBV4-3 and TRBJ1-5; no clear D gene. Between the trimmed V and J ends, which lost 0 bases and 2 bases, there was a span of 8 bases. The length of the CDR3 is 15 residues. Per germline, CDR1 LGHNA and CDR2 YSLEER. As DNA, the CDR3 is TGCGCCAGCAGCCAAGATGGGATCGGCAATCAGCCCCAGCATTTT. Translated, it gives CASSQDGIGNQPQHF.

The chain is built from TRBV12-3 or TRBV12-4 and TRBJ2-7, with TRBD2 matching over 10 bases. The J segment lost 6 bases and the V segment lost 5 bases, leaving 7 bases of the junction unmatched. This CDR3 has 14 residues. The CDR3 nucleotides read TGTGCCAGCAGTGTTCTAGCGGGAGTAGGCGAGCAGTACTTC. Its translation: CASSVLAGVGEQYF.

This clonotype was counted only a few times. The chain is built from TRBV20-1 and TRBJ1-4; possible D gene TRBD1, 5 bases. The germline gives CDR1 DFQATT, CDR2 SNEGSKA (reference sequence). The CDR3 is 15 residues long. V was pared by 3 bases and J by 4 bases, with 15 bases between. The CDR3 nucleotides read TGCAGTGCTAGGGGGGATGGCAGTATTAATGAAAAACTGTTTTTT. This sequence encodes CSARGDGSINEKLFF.

The chain uses TRBV9 and TRBJ1-2; D is perhaps TRBD1 (6 bases). V was trimmed by 3 bases and J by 0 bases, leaving 6 bases between them. CDR1 SGDLS and CDR2 YYNGEE come from the germline V gene. There are 13 residues in the CDR3. The CDR3 reads CASSAGANYGYTF. For the CDR3, the DNA is TGTGCCAGCAGCGCAGGGGCTAACTATGGCTACACCTTC. Full variable domain (rest looked up from reference TRBV9 and TRBJ1-2): DSGVTQTPKHLITATGQRVTLRCSPRSGDLSVYWYQQSLDQGLQFLIQYYNGEERAKGNILERFSAQQFPDLHSELNLSSLELGDSALYFCASSAGANYGYTFGSGTRLTVV.

The genes are TRBV7-2 and TRBJ1-1; no clear D. CDR1 is SGHTA and CDR2 is FQGNSA in the germline V gene. CDR3 length: 15 amino acids. Trimming took off 2 bases at V and 0 bases at J, with 10 bases between the two ends. The CDR3 sequence is CASSLQRSMNTEAFF. The CDR3 DNA follows: TGTGCCAGCAGCTTACAGAGAAGCATGAACACTGAAGCTTTCTTT.

The rearrangement joins TRBV20-1 to TRBJ2-3, with 9 bases that match TRBD2. V lost 5 bases to trimming and J lost 1 base; unmatched junction nucleotides: 7. Germline V lookup: CDR1 DFQATT, CDR2 SNEGSKA (reference sequence). CDR3 length: 15 residues. CDR3 in amino acids: CSAGGLAFGTDTQYF. For the CDR3, the DNA is TGCAGTGCTGGCGGACTAGCGTTCGGCACAGATACGCAGTATTTT.

This clonotype has just a few counts. The gene calls are TRBV20-1 and TRBJ2-1, with a tentative D call TRBD1 (5 bases). The CDR3 is 14 residues long. V gave up 4 bases and J gave up 1 base, with 11 bases separating them. In germline, CDR1 is DFQATT, CDR2 SNEGSKA (reference sequence). In nucleotides, the CDR3 is TGCAGTGCTAAGGCGTCAGGGTCCTACAATGAGCAGTTCTTC. Protein product: CSAKASGSYNEQFF.

The genes are TRBV28 and TRBJ1-5; D unresolved. The CDR3 has 14 residues. V was cut by 1 base and J by 4 bases, with 8 bases left in between. The germline gives CDR1 MDHEN, CDR2 SYDVKM. CDR3 in DNA: TGTGCCAGCAGTTTATCCCTTACGAATCAGCCCCAGCATTTT. Encoded protein: CASSLSLTNQPQHF.

The genes are TRBV18 and TRBJ1-2, with D possibly matching TRBD1 (6 bases). Germline V gives CDR1 KGHSH, CDR2 LQKENI. The CDR3 totals 14 residues. V shed 5 bases and J shed 1 base, with 11 bases lying between them. Here the CDR3 DNA reads TGTGCCAGCTCAACGGACAGAAGTAACTATGGCTACACCTTC. This encodes CASSTDRSNYGYTF.

This clonotype has only a few counts. The chain employs TRBV3-1 and TRBJ2-5; no definite D call. The ends were cut back, 0 bases at V and 5 bases at J, with 7 bases in the middle. CDR3 length: 13 residues. Germline CDR1 reads LGHDT; CDR2 reads YNNKEL (reference sequence). The CDR3 here is CASSQEIGETQYF. In DNA, the CDR3 is TGTGCCAGCAGCCAAGAAATCGGGGAGACCCAGTACTTC.

This clonotype was observed a handful of times. The V gene is TRBV12-3 or TRBV12-4, the J gene TRBJ2-5; TRBD1 might be the D (5 bases). The ends were cut back, 5 bases at V and 2 bases at J, with 21 bases in the middle. The CDR3 length is 17 residues. The CDR3 region has the DNA TGTGCCAGCAGTGGGGCCCCACCAGCGTTGGCACAAGAGACCCAGTACTTC. Its translation is CASSGAPPALAQETQYF.

V gene TRBV20-1 combines with J gene TRBJ2-5; 7 positions match TRBD2. With the DNA end fitting TRBJ2-1 better, the J assignment may be wrong. Looked up from germline, CDR1 is DFQATT and CDR2 is SNEGSKA (reference sequence). This CDR3 comprises 17 residues. CDR3 loop: CSAEQPGRHQFVDEQFF. CDR3 DNA: TGCAGTGCGGAGCAACCCGGGAGGCATCAGTTCGTCGATGAGCAGTTCTTC.

This clonotype was detected a few times. The V gene is TRBV7-2, the J gene TRBJ2-3, with 12 bases aligning to TRBD1. This CDR3 spans 16 amino acids. The germline gives CDR1 SGHTA, CDR2 FQGNSA. The V gene end was trimmed by 1 base and the J gene end by 8 bases; junction bases not matched to a gene: 7. CDR3 loop: CASSLGGTGGAGTQYF. Written as DNA, the CDR3 is TGTGCCAGCAGCTTAGGTGGGACAGGGGGCGCCGGTACGCAGTATTTT.

This chain links TRBV20-1 with TRBJ2-5, with 9 bases identical to TRBD2. Germline CDR1 DFQATT, CDR2 SNEGSKA (reference sequence). J was trimmed by 5 bases and V by 5 bases; bases with no gene match: 12. The CDR3 consists of 15 residues. The CDR3 spells CSAEGIAGEEETQYF. CDR3 coding DNA: TGCAGTGCTGAGGGCATAGCGGGAGAGGAGGAGACCCAGTACTTC.

The chain links TRBV20-1 to TRBJ2-5; perhaps TRBD1 as D (6 bases). Deletions cut 1 base from V and 1 base from J, with 13 bases between. The CDR3 totals 15 residues. Germline CDR1 DFQATT, CDR2 SNEGSKA (reference sequence). The CDR3 here is CSARVPRGTQETQYF. CDR3 nucleotides: TGCAGTGCTAGAGTTCCGAGGGGGACCCAAGAGACCCAGTACTTC.

The chain uses TRBV7-8 and TRBJ2-5, with D possibly being TRBD2 (6 bases). Germline V gene data show CDR1 as SGHVS and CDR2 as FQNEAQ. The CDR3 loop spans 16 amino acids. Trimming removed 2 bases from V and 5 bases from J, with 18 bases in between. The CDR3 loop is CASSLRGGGKAETQYF. For the CDR3, the DNA is TGTGCCAGCAGCTTAAGGGGAGGAGGGAAGGCGGAGACCCAGTACTTC.

The chain has TRBV29-1 and TRBJ1-2, with 10 bases identical to TRBD1. Germline V gene sequence: CDR1 SQVTM, CDR2 ANQGSEA. This CDR3 has 13 amino acids. The V segment lost 3 bases and the J segment 4 bases; nucleotides outside the gene matches: 2. The CDR3 DNA follows: TGCAGCGTTGAGGGACAGGGGATCTATGGCTACACCTTC. This encodes CSVEGQGIYGYTF.

The chain uses TRBV20-1 and TRBJ1-5; D unresolved. Trimming removed 6 bases at V and 5 bases at J, with 14 bases between. CDR3 length equals 13 residues. Per germline, CDR1 DFQATT and CDR2 SNEGSKA (reference sequence). The CDR3 loop reads CSATPGDDQPQHF. CDR3 coding DNA: TGCAGTGCCACACCGGGAGACGATCAGCCCCAGCATTTT.

V is TRBV20-1 and J is TRBJ2-1; weak D call: TRBD2 (5 bases). V dropped 0 bases and J dropped 2 bases, with 17 bases sitting between them. Per the germline V gene, CDR1 is DFQATT and CDR2 is SNEGSKA (reference sequence). This CDR3 region has 17 residues. The CDR3 DNA reads as TGCAGTGCTAGAGATCCTATAGCGTCGACCACCTACAATGAGCAGTTCTTC. Translated: CSARDPIASTTYNEQFF.